This TCR beta chain emerged from a study of human T cells and chemical hapten exposure. This clonotype was recorded at least ten times. The CDR3 has 13 residues. The V end lost 5 bases, the J end lost 4 bases, and 8 bases lay between the germline ends. In germline, CDR1 is KGHSH, CDR2 LQKENI. MiXCR, applied by TCRdb to the RACE reads, yields one record per CDR3 protein. The data show more than 100,000 distinct CDR3 sequences, with roughly 13% seen just once and approximately 2.8% held by the top ten. Stated time point: pre-sensitization, week 0. Treatment in this sample: therapeutic diphenylcyclopropenone sensitization with weekly scalp DPC.

Here the sequenced sample was whole blood, taken in connection with sensitization to the hapten diphenylcyclopropenone (DPC). This chain joins TRBV18 and TRBJ1-4, with D unresolved. The TCR sequence derives from a woman aged 18-29 years with alopecia areata. Some clones in this sample may be carry-over from other donors' samples. This CDR3 reads CASSSRSNEKLFF. The CDR3 coding sequence is TGTGCCAGCTCATCGAGGAGTAATGAAAAACTGTTTTTT.